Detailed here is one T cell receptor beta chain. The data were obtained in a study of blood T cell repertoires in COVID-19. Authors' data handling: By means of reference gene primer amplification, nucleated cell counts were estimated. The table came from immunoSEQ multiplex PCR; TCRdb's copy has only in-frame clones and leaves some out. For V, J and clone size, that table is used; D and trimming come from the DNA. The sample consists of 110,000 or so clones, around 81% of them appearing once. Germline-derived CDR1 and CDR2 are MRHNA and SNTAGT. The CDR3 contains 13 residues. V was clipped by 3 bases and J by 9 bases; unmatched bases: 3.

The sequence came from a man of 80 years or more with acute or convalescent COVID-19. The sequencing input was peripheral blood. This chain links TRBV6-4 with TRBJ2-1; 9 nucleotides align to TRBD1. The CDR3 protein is CASSEDRGGEQFF. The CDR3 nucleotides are TGTGCCAGCAGTGAGGACAGGGGCGGTGAGCAGTTCTTC.